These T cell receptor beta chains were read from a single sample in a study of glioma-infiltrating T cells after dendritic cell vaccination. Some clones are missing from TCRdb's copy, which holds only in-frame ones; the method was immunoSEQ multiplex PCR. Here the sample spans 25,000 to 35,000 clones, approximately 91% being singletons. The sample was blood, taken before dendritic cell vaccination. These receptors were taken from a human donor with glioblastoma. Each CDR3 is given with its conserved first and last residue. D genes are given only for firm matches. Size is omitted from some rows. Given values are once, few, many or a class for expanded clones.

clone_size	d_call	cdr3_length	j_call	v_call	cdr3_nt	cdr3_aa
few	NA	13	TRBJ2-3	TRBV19	TGTGCCAGTAGTATCAGGGTCTCAGATACGCAGTATTTT	CASSIRVSDTQYF
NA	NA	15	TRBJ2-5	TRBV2	TGTGCCAGCAGTGAAGTCATGGGGGGCCAAGAGACCCAGTACTTC	CASSEVMGGQETQYF
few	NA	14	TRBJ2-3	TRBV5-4	TGTGCCAGCAGCTTTCCTTCTAGCACAGATACGCAGTATTTT	CASSFPSSTDTQYF
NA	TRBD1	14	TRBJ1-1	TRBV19	TGTGCCAGTAGTCCCACAGGGGAGAGGACTGAAGCTTTCTTT	CASSPTGERTEAFF
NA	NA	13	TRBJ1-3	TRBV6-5	TGTGCCAGTAACAGGGCTGATGGAAACACCATATATTTT	CASNRADGNTIYF
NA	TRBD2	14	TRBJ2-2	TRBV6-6	TGTGCCAGCAAAGCGGGGGGGGACACCGGGGAGCTGTTTTTT	CASKAGGDTGELFF
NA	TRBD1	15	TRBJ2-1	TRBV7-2	TGTGCCAGCAGCTTCGCCCCGACAGGGACCAATGAGCAGTTCTTC	CASSFAPTGTNEQFF
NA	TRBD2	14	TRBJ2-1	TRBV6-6	TGTGCCAGCAGTTACTCGGCGGGAGTAAATGAGCAGTTCTTC	CASSYSAGVNEQFF
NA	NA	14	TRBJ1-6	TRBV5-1	TGCGCCAGCACCCTGGGGCTAGATAATTCACCCCTCCACTTT	CASTLGLDNSPLHF
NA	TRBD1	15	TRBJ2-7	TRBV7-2	TGTGCCAGCAGCTTAGGACAGGGGTCCCCCTACGAGCAGTACTTC	CASSLGQGSPYEQYF
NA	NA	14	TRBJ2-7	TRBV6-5	TGTGCCAGCACTCGAGGGGGGGGGCAGTACGAGCAGTACTTC	CASTRGGGQYEQYF
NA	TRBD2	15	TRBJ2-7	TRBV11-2	TGTGCCAGCAGCCAGCTAGCGGGGGGCACTTACGAGCAGTACTTC	CASSQLAGGTYEQYF
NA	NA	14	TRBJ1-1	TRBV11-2	TGTGCCAGCAGCTTAGTGTCGGTGAACACTGAAGCTTTCTTT	CASSLVSVNTEAFF
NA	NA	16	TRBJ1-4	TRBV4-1	TGCGCCAGCAGCCAAAATTGGCAGGTCCGTAATGAAAAACTGTTTTTT	CASSQNWQVRNEKLFF
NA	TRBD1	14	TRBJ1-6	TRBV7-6	TGTGCCAGCAGCCAGGACAGGGGTAATTCCCCCCTCCACTTT	CASSQDRGNSPLHF
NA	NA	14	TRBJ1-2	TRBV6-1	TGTGCCAGCAGTGAACTGGGGGCGCGGTATGGCTACACCTTC	CASSELGARYGYTF
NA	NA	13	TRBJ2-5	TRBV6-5	TGTGCCAGCAGTTATACGCGCTTAGAGACCCAGTACTTC	CASSYTRLETQYF
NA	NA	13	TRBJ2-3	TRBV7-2	TGTGCCAGCAGACCCAGGGGCCCAGATACGCAGTATTTT	CASRPRGPDTQYF
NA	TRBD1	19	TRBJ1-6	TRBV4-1	TGCGCCAGCAGCCAAGGGACCGGGACAGGGAGCTCCTATAATTCACCCCTCCACTTT	CASSQGTGTGSSYNSPLHF
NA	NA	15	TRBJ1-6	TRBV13	TGTGCCAGCAGCCCGTGGACAGATCGCTATTCACCCCTCCACTTT	CASSPWTDRYSPLHF
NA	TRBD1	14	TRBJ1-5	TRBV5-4	TGTGCCAGCAGCTTACAGGGGACCAATCAGCCCCAGCATTTT	CASSLQGTNQPQHF
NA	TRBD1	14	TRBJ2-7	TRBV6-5	TGTGCCAGCTATCGGACAGGGAAAAGTTACGAGCAGTACTTC	CASYRTGKSYEQYF
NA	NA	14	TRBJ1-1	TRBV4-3	TGCGCCAGCAGCCTACCCACAGAGAACACTGAAGCTTTCTTT	CASSLPTENTEAFF
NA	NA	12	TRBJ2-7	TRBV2	TGTGCCAGCAGTTTTACCAGCTACGAGCAGTACTTC	CASSFTSYEQYF
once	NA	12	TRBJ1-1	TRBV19	TGTGCCAGTAGTCGAGACGGGTTTGAAGCTTTCTTT	CASSRDGFEAFF
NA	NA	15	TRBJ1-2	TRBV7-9	TGTGCCAGCAGCTTTGGCCCACAGGGAAACTATGGCTACACCTTC	CASSFGPQGNYGYTF
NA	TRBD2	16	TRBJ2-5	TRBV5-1	TGCGCCAGCAGCTTGAGTGGTAGCGGGGAGTGGGAGACCCAGTACTTC	CASSLSGSGEWETQYF
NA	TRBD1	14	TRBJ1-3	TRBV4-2	TGTGCCAGCAGCCTACAGGGGTCTGGAAACACCATATATTTT	CASSLQGSGNTIYF
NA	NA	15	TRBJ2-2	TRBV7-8	TGTGCCAGCAGCTTAGGGACATCGAACACCGGGGAGCTGTTTTTT	CASSLGTSNTGELFF
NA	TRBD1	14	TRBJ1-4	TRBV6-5	TGTGCCAGCAAAAACAGGGGGAACAATGAAAAACTGTTTTTT	CASKNRGNNEKLFF
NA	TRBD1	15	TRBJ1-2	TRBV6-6	TGTGCCAGCAGCCTACCGGGACAGGGGACCTATGGCTACACCTTC	CASSLPGQGTYGYTF
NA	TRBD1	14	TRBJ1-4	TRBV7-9	TGTGCCAGCAGCTTTGGGCAGGGGGCTGAAAAACTGTTTTTT	CASSFGQGAEKLFF
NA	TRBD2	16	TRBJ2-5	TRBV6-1	TGTGCCAGCAGTGCCAGACTAGCGGGGGGTTTGGAGACCCAGTACTTC	CASSARLAGGLETQYF
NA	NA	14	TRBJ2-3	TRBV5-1	TGCGCCAGCACCCCTGGAAGCGTCGGAAATACGCAGTATTTT	CASTPGSVGNTQYF
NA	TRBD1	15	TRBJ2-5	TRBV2	TGTGCCAGCAGTGAGTCCCCGGGACAGGGGGATGGCCAGTACTTC	CASSESPGQGDGQYF
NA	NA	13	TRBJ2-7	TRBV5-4	TGTGCCAGCAGTCTGGAGGGGGCTCACGAGCAATACTTC	CASSLEGAHEQYF
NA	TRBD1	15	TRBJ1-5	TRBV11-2	TGTGCCAGCAGCTTGCAGGGGGCCCACAATCAGCCCCAGCATTTT	CASSLQGAHNQPQHF
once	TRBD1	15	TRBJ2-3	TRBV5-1	TGCGCCAGCAGCTCGGACAGGGCCAGCACAGATACGCAGTATTTT	CASSSDRASTDTQYF
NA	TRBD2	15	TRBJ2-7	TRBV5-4	TGTGCCAGCAGCCCGGGACTAGCGGTGATCTACGAGCAGTACTTC	CASSPGLAVIYEQYF
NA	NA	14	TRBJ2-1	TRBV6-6	TGTGCCAGCTCTTACGGACAGCTTTACAATGAGCAGTTCTTC	CASSYGQLYNEQFF